This entry lists 8 T cell receptor beta chains sequenced from one sample in a study of cytomegalovirus exposure and HLA in healthy donors. Researchers ran the PCR with 60 Vbeta and 13 Jbeta primers. Generated by immunoSEQ multiplex PCR, the TCRdb table keeps only in-frame clones and is missing some. Counted here are roughly 160,000 clones, 70% to 80% occurring once; the ten biggest clones make up roughly 1.2%. Sequenced material: PBMCs. The receptors shown here come from a woman aged 45 to 65 in good health and CMV-seronegative.

This clone was observed a single time. This sequence joins TRBV28 and TRBJ2-7; D is perhaps TRBD1 (5 bases). Trimming stripped 6 bases from V and 6 bases from J, with 24 bases between. The CDR3 is 16 amino acids. Looked up from germline, CDR1 is MDHEN and CDR2 is SYDVKM. The DNA of the CDR3 is TGTGCCAGCAGCCCAGCAGGGCTACCCGTTCTTAGCGAGCAGTACTTC. It encodes CASSPAGLPVLSEQYF. Using reference TRBV28 and TRBJ2-7 for the parts outside the CDR3, the full variable domain is DVKVTQSSRYLVKRTGEKVFLECVQDMDHENMFWYRQDPGLGLRLIYFSYDVKMKEKGDIPEGYSVSREKKERFSLILESASTNQTSMYLCASSPAGLPVLSEQYFGPGTRLTVT.

This clone was observed a few times. J is TRBJ1-3 and V is TRBV27; 7 positions match TRBD1. Germline loops: CDR1 MNHEY, CDR2 SMNVEV (reference sequence). CDR3 length equals 14 residues. The trim removed 6 bases at V and 4 bases at J, leaving 6 bases unmatched. The DNA for the CDR3 is TGTGCCAGCAGCCCCGACAGGGAAGGAAACACCATATATTTT. Amino acids: CASSPDREGNTIYF.

The rearrangement links TRBV4-2 to TRBJ1-2; D possibly corresponds to TRBD1 (5 bases). CDR3 length: 14 amino acids. Trimming left V 0 bases short and J 8 bases short, with 13 bases between. Germline CDR1 reads LGHNA; CDR2 reads YNFKEQ. The CDR3 DNA reads TGTGCCAGCAGCCAAGACGGGGGAAAGGGAGGCTACACCTTC. Amino acids: CASSQDGGKGGYTF.

The genes are TRBV6-5 and TRBJ2-2; 7 positions agree with TRBD2. There are 14 residues in the CDR3. With V trimmed by 5 bases and J by 3 bases, 3 bases remained unmatched. Per germline, CDR1 MNHEY and CDR2 SVGAGI. CDR3 amino acids: CASSSGVDTGELFF. The DNA of the CDR3 is TGTGCCAGCAGTAGCGGGGTTGACACCGGGGAGCTGTTTTTT.

The table lists this clone with many counts. The chain has TRBV6-4 and TRBJ1-1; TRBD1 agrees at 7 bases. Germline CDR1 MRHNA, CDR2 SNTAGT. This CDR3 contains 14 residues. V was pared by 2 bases and J by 4 bases, with 4 bases of the junction left unmatched. CDR3 in amino acids: CASSDTDRSTEAFF. CDR3 DNA sequence: TGTGCCAGCAGTGACACGGACAGGTCCACTGAAGCTTTCTTT.

The gene calls are TRBV5-1 and TRBJ2-7; the match to TRBD1 covers 8 bases. Germline trimming cut 2 bases from V and 3 bases from J; bases unmatched to any gene: 4. From germline, CDR1 is SGHRS and CDR2 YFSETQ. The CDR3 consists of 14 residues. The CDR3 reads CASSFGQGNYEQYF. As DNA, the CDR3 is TGCGCCAGCAGCTTTGGACAGGGCAACTACGAGCAGTACTTC.

This chain joins TRBV11-2 and TRBJ1-3, with TRBD1 identical over 7 bases. Losses at the gene ends were 4 bases for V and 7 bases for J; bases not matched to a gene: 16. CDR1 is SGHAT, CDR2 FQNNGV, per germline. This CDR3 is built from 17 residues. CDR3 loop: CASSYQDRLIRNNTIYF. CDR3 DNA sequence: TGTGCCAGCAGCTACCAGGACAGGCTAATTAGGAACAACACCATATATTTT. The full variable domain, its missing parts supplied by reference TRBV11-2 and TRBJ1-3, is EAGVAQSPRYKIIEKRQSVAFWCNPISGHATLYWYQQILGQGPKLLIQFQNNGVVDDSQLPKDRFSAERLKGVDSTLKIQPAKLEDSAVYLCASSYQDRLIRNNTIYFGEGSWLTVV.

The CDR3 DNA reads TGCGCCAGCAGCTTGAACCGGGGGGCTCGTGAAGCTTTCTTT. Protein: CASSLNRGAREAFF. This chain links TRBV5-1 with TRBJ1-1; D might be TRBD1 (6 bases). The CDR3 extends over 14 amino acids. Trimming removed 1 base at V and 7 bases at J, with 14 bases between. CDR1 and CDR2 from the germline V gene are SGHRS and YFSETQ.